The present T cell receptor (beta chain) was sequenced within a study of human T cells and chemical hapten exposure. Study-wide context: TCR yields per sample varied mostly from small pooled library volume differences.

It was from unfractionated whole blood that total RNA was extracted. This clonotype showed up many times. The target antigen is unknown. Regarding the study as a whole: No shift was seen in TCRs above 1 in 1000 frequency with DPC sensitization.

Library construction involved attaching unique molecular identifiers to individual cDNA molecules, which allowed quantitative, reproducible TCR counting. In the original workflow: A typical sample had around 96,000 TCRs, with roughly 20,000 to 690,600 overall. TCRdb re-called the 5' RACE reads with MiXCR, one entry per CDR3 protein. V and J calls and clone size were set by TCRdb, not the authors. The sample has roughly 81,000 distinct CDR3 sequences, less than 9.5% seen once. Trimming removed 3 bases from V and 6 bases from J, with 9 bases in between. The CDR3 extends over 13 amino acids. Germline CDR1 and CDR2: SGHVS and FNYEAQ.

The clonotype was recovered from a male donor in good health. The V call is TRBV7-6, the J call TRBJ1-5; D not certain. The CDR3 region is CASSLAEGQPQHF. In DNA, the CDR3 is TGTGCCAGCAGCTTGGCTGAAGGTCAGCCCCAGCATTTT.